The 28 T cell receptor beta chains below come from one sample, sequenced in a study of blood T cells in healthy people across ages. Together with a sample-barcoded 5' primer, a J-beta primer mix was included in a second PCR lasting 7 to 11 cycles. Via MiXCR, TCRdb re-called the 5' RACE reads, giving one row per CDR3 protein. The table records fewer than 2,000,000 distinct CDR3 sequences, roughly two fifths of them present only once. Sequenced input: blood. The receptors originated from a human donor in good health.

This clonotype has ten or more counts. This CDR3 is CSAFNTGTGGTIYGYTF. The CDR3 nucleotides are TGCAGTGCTTTCAATACCGGGACAGGGGGCACTATCTATGGCTACACCTTC. The chain links TRBV20-1 to TRBJ1-2; 12 positions match TRBD1. From germline, CDR1 is DFQATT and CDR2 SNEGSKA (reference sequence). V gave up 5 bases and J gave up 4 bases; unmatched junction bases: 14. The CDR3 runs 17 residues.

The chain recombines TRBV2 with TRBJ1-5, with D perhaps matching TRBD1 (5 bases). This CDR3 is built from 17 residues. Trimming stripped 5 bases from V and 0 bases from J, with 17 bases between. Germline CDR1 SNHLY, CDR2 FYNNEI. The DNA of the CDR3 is TGTGCCAGCAGTCCCGGGACGGGAATTTATAGCAATCAGCCCCAGCATTTT. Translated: CASSPGTGIYSNQPQHF.

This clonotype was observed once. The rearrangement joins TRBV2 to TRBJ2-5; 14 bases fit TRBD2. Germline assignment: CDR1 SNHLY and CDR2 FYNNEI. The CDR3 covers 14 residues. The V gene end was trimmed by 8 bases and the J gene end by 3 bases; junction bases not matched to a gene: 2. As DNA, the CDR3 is TGTGCCAGCCAGACTAGCGGGGGGGAAGAGACCCAGTACTTC. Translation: CASQTSGGEETQYF.

The CDR3 coding sequence is TGTGCCAGCAGCTCTAGGACTAGCGGGGGAGCAGATACGCAGTATTTT. Residues: CASSSRTSGGADTQYF. The chain links TRBV7-2 to TRBJ2-3; 13 bases match TRBD2. This CDR3 has 16 amino acids. V trimming: 4 bases; J trimming: 4 bases; junction bases outside the gene matches: 5. CDR1 and CDR2 from the germline V gene are SGHTA and FQGNSA.

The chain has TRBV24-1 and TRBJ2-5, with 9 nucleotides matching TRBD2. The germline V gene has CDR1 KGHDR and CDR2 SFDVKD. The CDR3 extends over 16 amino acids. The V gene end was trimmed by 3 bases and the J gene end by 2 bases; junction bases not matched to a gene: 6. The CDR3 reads CATSDPDSGGQETQYF. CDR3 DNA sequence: TGTGCCACCAGTGATCCGGATAGCGGGGGTCAAGAGACCCAGTACTTC.

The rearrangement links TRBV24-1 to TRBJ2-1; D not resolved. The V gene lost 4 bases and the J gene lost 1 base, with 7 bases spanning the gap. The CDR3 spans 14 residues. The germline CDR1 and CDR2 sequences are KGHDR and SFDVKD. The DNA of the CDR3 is TGTGCCACCAGTGACAGGCGGTCCTACAATGAGCAGTTCTTC. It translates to CATSDRRSYNEQFF.

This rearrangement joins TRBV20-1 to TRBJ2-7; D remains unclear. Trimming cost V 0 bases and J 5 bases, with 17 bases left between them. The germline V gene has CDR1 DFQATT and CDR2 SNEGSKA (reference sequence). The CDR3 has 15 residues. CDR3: CSARDLETPWDEQYF. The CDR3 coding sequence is TGCAGTGCTAGAGATCTAGAGACCCCTTGGGACGAGCAGTACTTC.

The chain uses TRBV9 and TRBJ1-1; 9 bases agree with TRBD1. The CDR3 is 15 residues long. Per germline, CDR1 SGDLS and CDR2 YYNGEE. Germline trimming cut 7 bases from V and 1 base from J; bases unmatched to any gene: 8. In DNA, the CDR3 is TGTGCCAGCGGCGAGCGACAGGGGGGGAACACTGAAGCTTTCTTT. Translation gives CASGERQGGNTEAFF.

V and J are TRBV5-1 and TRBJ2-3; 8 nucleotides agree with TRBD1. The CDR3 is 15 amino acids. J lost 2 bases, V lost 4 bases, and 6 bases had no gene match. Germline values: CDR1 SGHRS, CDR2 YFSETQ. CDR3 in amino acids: CASSLRDRNTDTQYF. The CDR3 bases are TGCGCCAGCAGCCTCCGGGACAGGAACACAGATACGCAGTATTTT.

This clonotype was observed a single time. The CDR3 sequence: CASSPSSHGWAIVMNTEAFF. CDR3 nucleotides: TGTGCCAGCAGTCCCAGCTCTCATGGCTGGGCCATTGTCATGAACACTGAAGCTTTCTTT. This chain joins TRBV12-3 or TRBV12-4 and TRBJ1-1; D gene uncertain. The CDR3 is 20 amino acids. Deletions cut 5 bases from V and 0 bases from J, with 28 bases between.

The CDR3 is CASSQDLAGTGYQETQYF. The CDR3 nucleotides are TGCGCCAGCAGCCAAGATTTGGCCGGGACAGGCTACCAAGAGACCCAGTACTTC. This chain joins TRBV4-1 and TRBJ2-5; 8 positions match TRBD1. With 0 bases clipped from V and 0 bases from J, the junction kept 9 bases outside the gene matches. Germline CDR1 is MGHRA and CDR2 is YSYEKL. The CDR3 runs to 18 residues.

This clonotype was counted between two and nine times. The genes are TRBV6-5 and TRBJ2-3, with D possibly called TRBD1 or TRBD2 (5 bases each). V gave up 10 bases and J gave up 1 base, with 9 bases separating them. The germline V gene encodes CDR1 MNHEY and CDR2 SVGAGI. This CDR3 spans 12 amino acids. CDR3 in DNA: TGTGCCACCATGGGGGGCACAGATACGCAGTATTTT. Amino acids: CATMGGTDTQYF.

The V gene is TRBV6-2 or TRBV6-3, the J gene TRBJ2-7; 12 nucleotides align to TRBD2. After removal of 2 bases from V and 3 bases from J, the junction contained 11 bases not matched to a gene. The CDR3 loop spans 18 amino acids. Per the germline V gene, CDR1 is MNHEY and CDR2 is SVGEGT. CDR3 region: CASSYPGLAGLIYYEQYF. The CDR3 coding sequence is TGTGCCAGCAGTTACCCGGGACTAGCGGGCCTTATTTACTACGAGCAGTACTTC.

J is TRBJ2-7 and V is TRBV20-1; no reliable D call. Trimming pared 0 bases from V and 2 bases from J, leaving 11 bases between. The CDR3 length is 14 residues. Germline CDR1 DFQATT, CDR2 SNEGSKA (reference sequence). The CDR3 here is CSARDRHATYEQYF. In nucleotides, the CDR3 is TGCAGTGCTAGAGACCGCCACGCGACCTACGAGCAGTACTTC.

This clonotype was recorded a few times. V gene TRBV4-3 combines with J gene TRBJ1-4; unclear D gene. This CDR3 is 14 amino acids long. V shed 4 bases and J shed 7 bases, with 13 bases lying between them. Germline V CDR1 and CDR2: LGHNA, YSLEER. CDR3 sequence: CASSLQVDREKLFF. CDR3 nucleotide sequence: TGCGCCAGCAGCCTTCAGGTCGACCGTGAAAAACTGTTTTTT.

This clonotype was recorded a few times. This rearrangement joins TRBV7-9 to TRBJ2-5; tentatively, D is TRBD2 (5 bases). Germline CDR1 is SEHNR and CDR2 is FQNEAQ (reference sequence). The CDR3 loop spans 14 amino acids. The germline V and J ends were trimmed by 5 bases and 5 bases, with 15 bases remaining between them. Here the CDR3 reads CASSLTRALETQYF. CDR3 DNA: TGTGCCAGCAGCCTAACTAGGGCGTTGGAGACCCAGTACTTC. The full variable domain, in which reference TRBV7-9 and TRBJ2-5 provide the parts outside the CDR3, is DTGVSQNPRHKITKRGQNVTFRCDPISEHNRLYWYRQTLGQGPEFLTYFQNEAQLEKSRLLSDRFSAERPKGSFSTLEIQRTEQGDSAMYLCASSLTRALETQYFGPGTRLLVL.

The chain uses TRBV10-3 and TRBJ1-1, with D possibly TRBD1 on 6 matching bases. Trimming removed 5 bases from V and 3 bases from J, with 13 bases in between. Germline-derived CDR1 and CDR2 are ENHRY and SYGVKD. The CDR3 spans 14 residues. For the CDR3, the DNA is TGTGCCATCAGTTTACAGGGCAGGGACACTGAAGCTTTCTTT. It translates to CAISLQGRDTEAFF.

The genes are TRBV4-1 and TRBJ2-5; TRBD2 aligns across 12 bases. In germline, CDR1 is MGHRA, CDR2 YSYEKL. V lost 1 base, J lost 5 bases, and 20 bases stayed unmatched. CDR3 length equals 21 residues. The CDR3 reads CASSQVSLTSGGSTEEETQYF. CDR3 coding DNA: TGCGCCAGCAGCCAAGTTAGCCTAACTAGCGGGGGGTCCACAGAGGAGGAGACCCAGTACTTC.

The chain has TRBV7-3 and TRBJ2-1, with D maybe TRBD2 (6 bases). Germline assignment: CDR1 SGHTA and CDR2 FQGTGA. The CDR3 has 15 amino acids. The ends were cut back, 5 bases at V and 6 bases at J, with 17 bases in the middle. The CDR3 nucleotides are TGTGCCAGCAGCACAGTGGCGGGGACGGGCAATGAGCAGTTCTTC. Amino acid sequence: CASSTVAGTGNEQFF.

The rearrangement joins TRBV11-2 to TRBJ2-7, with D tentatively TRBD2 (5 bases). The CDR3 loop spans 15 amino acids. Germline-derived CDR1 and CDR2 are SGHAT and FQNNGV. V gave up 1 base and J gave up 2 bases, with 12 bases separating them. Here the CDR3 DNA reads TGTGCCAGCAGCTTAGCGAGGAGGACCCCCTACGAGCAGTACTTC. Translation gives CASSLARRTPYEQYF.

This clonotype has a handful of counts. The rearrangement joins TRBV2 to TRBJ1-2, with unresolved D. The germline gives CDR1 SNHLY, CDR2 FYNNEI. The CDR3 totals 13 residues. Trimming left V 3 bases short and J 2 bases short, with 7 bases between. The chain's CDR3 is CASSEGRNYGYTF. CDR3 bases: TGTGCCAGCAGTGAGGGTAGGAACTATGGCTACACCTTC.

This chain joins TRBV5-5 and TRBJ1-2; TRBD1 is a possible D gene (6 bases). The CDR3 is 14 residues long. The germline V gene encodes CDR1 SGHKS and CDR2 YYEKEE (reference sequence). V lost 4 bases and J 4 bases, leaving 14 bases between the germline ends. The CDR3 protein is CASSPWTDVYGYTF. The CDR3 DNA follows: TGTGCCAGCAGCCCCTGGACAGACGTCTATGGCTACACCTTC.

CDR3 region: CASSLATGDSDEAFF. The CDR3 bases are TGTGCCAGCAGCTTGGCCACAGGGGATAGTGATGAAGCTTTCTTT. V usage is TRBV5-5 and J usage is TRBJ1-1; 7 nucleotides line up with TRBD1. The germline gives CDR1 SGHKS, CDR2 YYEKEE (reference sequence). This CDR3 spans 15 amino acids. The trim removed 0 bases at V and 7 bases at J, leaving 9 bases unmatched.

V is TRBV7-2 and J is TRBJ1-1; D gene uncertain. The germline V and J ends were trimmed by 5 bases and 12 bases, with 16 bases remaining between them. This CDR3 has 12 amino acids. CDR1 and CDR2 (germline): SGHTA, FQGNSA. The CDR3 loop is CASSPVGSYPFF. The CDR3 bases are TGTGCCAGCAGCCCCGTAGGGTCATACCCTTTCTTT. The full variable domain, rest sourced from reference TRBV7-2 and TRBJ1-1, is GAGVSQSPSNKVTEKGKDVELRCDPISGHTALYWYRQSLGQGLEFLIYFQGNSAPDKSGLPSDRFSAERTGGSVSTLTIQRTQQEDSAVYLCASSPVGSYPFFGQGTRLTVV.

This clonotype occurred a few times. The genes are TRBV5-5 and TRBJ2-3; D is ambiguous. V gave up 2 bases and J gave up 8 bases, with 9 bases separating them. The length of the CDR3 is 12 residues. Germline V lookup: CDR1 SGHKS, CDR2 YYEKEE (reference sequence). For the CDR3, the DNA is TGTGCCAGCAGCTTCGTTCAGCCTACGCAGTATTTT. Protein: CASSFVQPTQYF.

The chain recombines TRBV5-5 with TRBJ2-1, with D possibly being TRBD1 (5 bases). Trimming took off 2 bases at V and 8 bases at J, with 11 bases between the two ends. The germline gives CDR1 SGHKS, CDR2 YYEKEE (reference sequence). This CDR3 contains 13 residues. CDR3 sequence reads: CASSFKGFDEQFF. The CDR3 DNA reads TGTGCCAGCAGCTTCAAGGGGTTCGATGAGCAGTTCTTC.

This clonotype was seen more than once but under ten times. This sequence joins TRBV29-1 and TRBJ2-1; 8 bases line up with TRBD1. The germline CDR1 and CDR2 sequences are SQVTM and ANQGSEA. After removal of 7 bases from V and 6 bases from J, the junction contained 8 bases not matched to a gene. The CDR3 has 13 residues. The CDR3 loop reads CSARTGSPNEQFF. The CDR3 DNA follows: TGCAGCGCCCGGACAGGGTCCCCCAATGAGCAGTTCTTC.

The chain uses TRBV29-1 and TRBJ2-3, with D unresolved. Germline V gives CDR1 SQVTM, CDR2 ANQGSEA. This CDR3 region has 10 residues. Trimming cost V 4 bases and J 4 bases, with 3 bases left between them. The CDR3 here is CSVVPDTQYF. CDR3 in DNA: TGCAGCGTTGTGCCAGATACGCAGTATTTT.